This is a list of T cell receptor beta chains from one sample in a study of cytomegalovirus exposure and HLA in healthy donors. Sequencing used immunoSEQ multiplex PCR; TCRdb keeps in-frame clones, though not all of them. The sample yields some 180,000 clones, around 80% seen once. The specimen sequenced was PBMCs. The receptors were gathered from a young woman in good health and CMV-seronegative. The CDR3 runs from the conserved cysteine through the conserved F or W. The order of the fields is J gene, V gene, clone size, CDR3 protein. Clone size is stated in some rows and not others, as once, few, many or a class when expanded.

>TRBJ2-7|TRBV5-1|NA
CASSSGQGNPFEQYF
>TRBJ2-2|TRBV6-5|NA
CASSYSATANTGELFF
>TRBJ2-2|TRBV9|NA
CASSPRTDTGELFF
>TRBJ1-6|TRBV5-4|NA
CASSFAVYNSPLHF
>TRBJ1-6|TRBV28|NA
CAGRDTYNSPLHF
>TRBJ1-3|TRBV15|NA
CATSKQVSGNTIYF
>TRBJ2-3|TRBV11-2|NA
CASSFRLAGAPTDTQYF
>TRBJ1-1|TRBV6-5|NA
CASSYGALNTEAFF
>TRBJ1-2|TRBV6-1|once
CASSGPGGYAIFGYTF
>TRBJ2-7|TRBV6-1|NA
CASSEAHPGSFSYEQYF
>TRBJ1-2|TRBV7-8|NA
CASSLSGQGAYGYTF
>TRBJ2-2|TRBV27|NA
CASSFRGTNTGELFF
>TRBJ1-2|TRBV6-5|few
CASSSYRGWGYTF
>TRBJ2-5|TRBV5-1|NA
CASGTGIFVQETQYF
>TRBJ2-1|TRBV29-1|NA
CSVASSRGLRNEQFF
>TRBJ2-7|TRBV27|once
CASAGLAGAREQYF
>TRBJ1-1|TRBV6-1|NA
CASGTALTGITEAFF
>TRBJ2-3|TRBV5-1|NA
CASSFLDRSGTDTQYF
>TRBJ2-7|TRBV5-8|once
CASSYRVVPYEQYF
>TRBJ2-1|TRBV12-5|NA
CASGLALAGGHNEQFF
>TRBJ1-1|TRBV5-4|NA
CASSLSVGQPNTEAFF
>TRBJ2-5|TRBV5-1|NA
CASSLPTGSRTQYF
>TRBJ2-4|TRBV15|once
CATSRGVRLAGGLDIQYF
>TRBJ2-3|TRBV29-1|NA
CSVEDTAGVVTDTQYF
>TRBJ2-2|TRBV7-6|NA
CASSLTGAGELFF
>TRBJ2-7|TRBV28|NA
CASSLIGTGYSYEQYF
>TRBJ2-3|TRBV11-2|NA
CASSFGTFTDTQYF